These 24 T cell receptor beta chains share one sample of origin, sequenced in a study of blood T cell repertoires in COVID-19. Data came from immunoSEQ multiplex PCR; TCRdb stores just in-frame clones and leaves some out. The sample lists over 300,000 clones, roughly 90% occurring once. The material sequenced was PBMCs or T cells enriched from blood (not recorded which). The receptors derive from a woman aged 30 to 39 with acute COVID-19.

This chain joins TRBV4-2 and TRBJ2-2, with 10 nucleotides matching TRBD1. The V gene end was trimmed by 4 bases and the J gene end by 5 bases; junction bases not matched to a gene: 4. Germline V gives CDR1 LGHNA, CDR2 YNFKEQ. The CDR3 is 15 residues long. In DNA form, the CDR3 reads TGTGCCAGCAGCCCAGGGACAGGGGAGACCGGGGAGCTGTTTTTT. Protein: CASSPGTGETGELFF.

This chain uses TRBV29-1 with TRBJ1-1, with 7 bases aligning to TRBD1. The germline gives CDR1 SQVTM, CDR2 ANQGSEA. Germline trimming cut 1 base from V and 4 bases from J; bases unmatched to any gene: 0. The CDR3 is made up of 12 amino acids. In DNA form, the CDR3 reads TGCAGCGTTGAAGGACAGGGCACTGAAGCTTTCTTT. Amino acids: CSVEGQGTEAFF. The full variable domain, completed using reference TRBV29-1 and TRBJ1-1, is SAVISQKPSRDICQRGTSLTIQCQVDSQVTMMFWYRQQPGQSLTLIATANQGSEATYESGFVIDKFPISRPNLTFSTLTVSNMSPEDSSIYLCSVEGQGTEAFFGQGTRLTVV.

Concerning this clone itself: Other nucleotide sequences in the sample specify the same CDR3. The V and J genes are TRBV6-5 and TRBJ2-1, with 9 bases aligning to TRBD1. Germline V gene lookup returns CDR1 MNHEY and CDR2 SVGAGI. V shed 6 bases and J 0 bases; nucleotides not matched to a gene: 0. The length of the CDR3 is 14 residues. In DNA, the CDR3 is TGTGCCAGCAGGACAGGGGGCTCCTACAATGAGCAGTTCTTC. Amino acid sequence: CASRTGGSYNEQFF.

V gene TRBV5-6 combines with J gene TRBJ2-7, with D perhaps matching TRBD2 (6 bases). Germline V gives CDR1 SGHDT, CDR2 YYEEEE. V lost 2 bases and J lost 6, with 18 bases in between. The CDR3 consists of 15 residues. The CDR3 sequence: CASSFGGGSLGEQYF. The CDR3 DNA sequence: TGTGCCAGCAGCTTCGGGGGTGGAAGTCTAGGCGAGCAGTACTTC. The variable domain in full, completed from reference TRBV5-6 and TRBJ2-7, reads DAGVTQSPTHLIKTRGQQVTLRCSPKSGHDTVSWYQQALGQGPQFIFQYYEEEERQRGNFPDRFSGHQFPNYSSELNVNALLLGDSALYLCASSFGGGSLGEQYFGPGTRLTVT.

This rearrangement joins TRBV20-1 to TRBJ2-5, with D perhaps TRBD2 (6 bases). The germline V gene has CDR1 DFQATT and CDR2 SNEGSKA (reference sequence). The CDR3 runs to 11 residues. In nucleotides, the CDR3 is TGCAGCACGACTAGACTGGAGACCCAGTACTTC. It translates to CSTTRLETQYF.

V and J are TRBV20-1 and TRBJ1-2; D uncertain. Germline CDR1 is DFQATT and CDR2 is SNEGSKA (reference sequence). Trimming took off 4 bases at V and 8 bases at J, with 5 bases between the two ends. The CDR3 contains 9 residues. CDR3 in DNA: TGCAGTGCTAACTCGGGCTACACCTTC. Amino acids: CSANSGYTF.

The CDR3 region is CASSQVPRGQTETQYF. Written as DNA, the CDR3 is TGTGCCAGCAGCCAAGTGCCCAGGGGACAGACGGAGACCCAGTACTTC. The V gene is TRBV3-1 (or the pseudogene TRBV3-2), the J gene TRBJ2-5; 7 bases agree with TRBD1. The ends lost 1 base at V and 5 bases at J; junction bases unmatched: 10. The CDR3 loop spans 16 amino acids. CDR1 LGHDT and CDR2 YNNKEL come from the germline V gene (reference sequence).

This clone was seen only once. The CDR3 loop is CASSPEGQSYEQYF. The CDR3 DNA sequence: TGTGCCAGCAGCCCCGAGGGACAGTCCTACGAGCAGTACTTC. The V call is TRBV13, the J call TRBJ2-7; 7 bases align to TRBD1. V trimming: 5 bases; J trimming: 1 base; junction bases outside the gene matches: 5. This CDR3 contains 14 residues. The germline V gene encodes CDR1 PRHDT and CDR2 FYEKMQ (reference sequence).

The sample holds one count of this clone. J is TRBJ2-7 and V is TRBV4-1; D is unresolved. This CDR3 has 12 amino acids. The V end was cut by 1 base, the J end by 5 bases, with 6 bases between. The germline CDR1 and CDR2 sequences are MGHRA and YSYEKL. The CDR3: CASSQVSDEQYF. The CDR3 nucleotides read TGCGCCAGCAGCCAAGTTTCTGACGAGCAGTACTTC.

The chain is built from TRBV4-1 and TRBJ2-3; TRBD2 agrees at 11 bases. The germline CDR1 and CDR2 sequences are MGHRA and YSYEKL. There are 20 residues in the CDR3. J lost 1 base, V lost 0 bases, and 12 bases had no gene match. The CDR3 DNA reads TGCGCCAGCAGCCAAGATTCTAGCGGGGGGAACATCCGGGGCACAGATACGCAGTATTTT. This encodes CASSQDSSGGNIRGTDTQYF.

The rearrangement uses TRBV7-8 and TRBJ1-5; 9 bases align to TRBD1. Per the germline V gene, CDR1 is SGHVS and CDR2 is FQNEAQ. The ends lost 4 bases at V and 4 bases at J; junction bases unmatched: 2. The CDR3 has 14 residues. The CDR3 loop is CASSSGTGNQPQHF. The CDR3 coding sequence is TGTGCCAGCAGCTCCGGGACAGGGAATCAGCCCCAGCATTTT.

The gene calls are TRBV7-3 and TRBJ2-3, with 15 bases fitting TRBD2. The CDR3 length is 18 residues. Per germline, CDR1 SGHTA and CDR2 FQGTGA. Trimming took 4 bases from V and 2 from J; bases not matched to a gene: 7. CDR3: CASSSDRTSGGVTDTQYF. DNA for the CDR3: TGTGCCAGCAGCTCCGATCGGACTAGCGGGGGGGTCACAGATACGCAGTATTTT.

The chain employs TRBV27 and TRBJ1-5; TRBD1 agrees at 9 bases. The CDR3 is 18 residues long. In germline, CDR1 is MNHEY, CDR2 SMNVEV (reference sequence). Trimming took 0 bases from V and 0 from J; bases not matched to a gene: 6. CDR3 sequence (DNA): TGTGCCAGCAGTTTATCCGGGACAGGGAATCCTAGCAATCAGCCCCAGCATTTT. Amino acid sequence: CASSLSGTGNPSNQPQHF.

V usage is TRBV3-1 (or the pseudogene TRBV3-2) and J usage is TRBJ1-4, with unresolved D. The germline V gene has CDR1 LGHDT and CDR2 YNNKEL (reference sequence). V was cut by 6 bases and J by 4 bases, with 15 bases left in between. CDR3 size: 15 residues. The CDR3 coding sequence is TGTGCCAGCAGGCACCATGGGCAGGATAATGAAAAACTGTTTTTT. Its translation: CASRHHGQDNEKLFF.

There are a few counts of this clone. The V call is TRBV5-6, the J call TRBJ2-3; D uncertain. V was clipped by 4 bases and J by 0 bases, with 9 bases between them. The CDR3 extends over 14 amino acids. CDR1 and CDR2 (germline): SGHDT, YYEEEE. The CDR3 nucleotides are TGTGCCAGCAGCCCCCCGACAAGCACAGATACGCAGTATTTT. As protein: CASSPPTSTDTQYF.

This rearrangement joins TRBV6-6 to TRBJ1-4; D perhaps matches TRBD1 (6 bases). V was clipped by 6 bases and J by 8 bases, with 16 bases between them. Germline CDR1 MNHNY, CDR2 SVGAGI (reference sequence). This CDR3 region has 14 residues. The CDR3 protein is CASRDTGSLEKLFF. The CDR3 nucleotides are TGTGCCAGCAGGGATACAGGGTCCCTAGAAAAACTGTTTTTT.

The chain combines TRBV27 with TRBJ1-2, with 9 positions matching TRBD1. The junction had 4 bases not matched to a gene; V was cut back by 5 bases and J by 3 bases. The CDR3 length is 14 residues. Germline values: CDR1 MNHEY, CDR2 SMNVEV (reference sequence). CDR3 loop: CASSTRQGDYGYTF. CDR3 nucleotide sequence: TGTGCCAGCAGTACAAGACAGGGGGACTATGGCTACACCTTC.

This clone showed up just a few times. This chain uses TRBV29-1 with TRBJ1-1; D perhaps matches TRBD1 (5 bases). The germline V gene encodes CDR1 SQVTM and CDR2 ANQGSEA. Trimming removed 5 bases from V and 4 bases from J, with 8 bases in between. The CDR3 loop spans 11 amino acids. CDR3 in amino acids: CSVRQGTEAFF. CDR3 nucleotides: TGCAGCGTTCGGCAGGGCACTGAAGCTTTCTTT. Full variable domain (outside the CDR3, taken from reference TRBV29-1 and TRBJ1-1): SAVISQKPSRDICQRGTSLTIQCQVDSQVTMMFWYRQQPGQSLTLIATANQGSEATYESGFVIDKFPISRPNLTFSTLTVSNMSPEDSSIYLCSVRQGTEAFFGQGTRLTVV.

CDR3 in amino acids: CASSRESAQYF. The DNA of the CDR3 is TGTGCCAGCAGCCGAGAAAGCGCCCAGTACTTC. This chain joins TRBV7-9 and TRBJ2-5; unclear D gene. This CDR3 comprises 11 residues. Trimming took 5 bases from V and 9 from J, leaving 10 bases between them. Looked up from germline, CDR1 is SEHNR and CDR2 is FQNEAQ (reference sequence).

J is TRBJ2-2 and V is TRBV21-1; TRBD1, the table's D call, was not compared with the DNA. TRBV21-1 is an annotated pseudogene. This CDR3 comprises 15 residues. The CDR3 bases are TGTGCCAGCAACCGGACAGATGCGAACACCGGGGAGCTGTTTTTT. This sequence encodes CASNRTDANTGELFF.

V gene TRBV2 combines with J gene TRBJ1-1; a possible D gene is TRBD1 (5 bases). Germline V gives CDR1 SNHLY, CDR2 FYNNEI. The CDR3 is 16 amino acids. Trimming took 2 bases from V and 1 from J, leaving 14 bases between them. The CDR3: CASSERIGGGNTEAFF. CDR3 DNA sequence: TGTGCCAGCAGTGAAAGGATCGGGGGTGGGAACACTGAAGCTTTCTTT. The full variable domain, completed using reference TRBV2 and TRBJ1-1, is EPEVTQTPSHQVTQMGQEVILRCVPISNHLYFYWYRQILGQKVEFLVSFYNNEISEKSEIFDDQFSVERPDGSNFTLKIRSTKLEDSAMYFCASSERIGGGNTEAFFGQGTRLTVV.

The chain employs TRBV4-1 and TRBJ2-3; TRBD2 matches 7 bases. V lost 4 bases, J lost 1 base, and 8 bases stayed unmatched. Germline V lookup: CDR1 MGHRA, CDR2 YSYEKL. The CDR3 consists of 16 residues. CDR3 protein: CASSPLGAGGTDTQYF. CDR3 bases: TGCGCCAGCAGCCCCCTTGGGGCGGGGGGCACAGATACGCAGTATTTT.

The chain has TRBV5-1 and TRBJ2-2, with D perhaps TRBD1 (5 bases). The CDR3 has 14 amino acids. The germline V and J ends were trimmed by 0 bases and 7 bases, with 10 bases remaining between them. The V gene's germline CDR1 is SGHRS and CDR2 YFSETQ. The CDR3 region has the DNA TGCGCCAGCAGCTTGGTACCCCAGGGCGGGGAGCTGTTTTTT. Its translation is CASSLVPQGGELFF.

Only one count was recorded for this clone. This chain joins TRBV4-3 and TRBJ1-5, with D unclear. CDR3 length: 15 amino acids. CDR1 and CDR2 (germline): LGHNA, YSLEER. Trimming took off 3 bases at V and 4 bases at J, with 13 bases between the two ends. The CDR3 bases are TGCGCCAGCAGCCATGCTCGTGGGAGAAATCAGCCCCAGCATTTT. Encoded protein: CASSHARGRNQPQHF.